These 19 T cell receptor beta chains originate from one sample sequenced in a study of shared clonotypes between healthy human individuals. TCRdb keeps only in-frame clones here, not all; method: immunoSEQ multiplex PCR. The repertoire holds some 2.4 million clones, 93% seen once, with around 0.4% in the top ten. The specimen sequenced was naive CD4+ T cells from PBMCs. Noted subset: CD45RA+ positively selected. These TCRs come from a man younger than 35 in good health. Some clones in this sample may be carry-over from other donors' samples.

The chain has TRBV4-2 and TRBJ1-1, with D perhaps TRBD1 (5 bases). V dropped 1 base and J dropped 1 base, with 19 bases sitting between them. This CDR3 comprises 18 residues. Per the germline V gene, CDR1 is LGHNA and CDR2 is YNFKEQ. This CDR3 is CASSQAGTGQLGNTEAFF. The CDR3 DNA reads TGTGCCAGCAGCCAAGCCGGGACCGGCCAGCTGGGGAACACTGAAGCTTTCTTT.

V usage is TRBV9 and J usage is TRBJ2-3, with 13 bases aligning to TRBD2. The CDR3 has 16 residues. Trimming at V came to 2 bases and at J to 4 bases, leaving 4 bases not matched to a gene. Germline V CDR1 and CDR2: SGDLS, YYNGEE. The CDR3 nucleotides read TGTGCCAGCAGCGTCCTAACTAGCGGGAGGGCAGATACGCAGTATTTT. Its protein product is CASSVLTSGRADTQYF. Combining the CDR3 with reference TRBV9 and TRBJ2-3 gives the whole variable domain DSGVTQTPKHLITATGQRVTLRCSPRSGDLSVYWYQQSLDQGLQFLIQYYNGEERAKGNILERFSAQQFPDLHSELNLSSLELGDSALYFCASSVLTSGRADTQYFGPGTRLTVL.

The CDR3 spells CASSYSGRAGEQYF. CDR3 nucleotides: TGCGCCAGCAGTTATAGCGGGAGGGCCGGGGAGCAGTACTTC. This chain connects TRBV10-1 to TRBJ2-7, with 11 bases matching TRBD2. Trimming cost V 5 bases and J 7 bases; bases outside gene matches: 7. The CDR3 extends over 14 amino acids. Germline lookup yields CDR1 WNHNN and CDR2 SYGVQD (reference sequence).

CDR3 protein: CASSSLRATNEQFF. The CDR3 nucleotides are TGTGCCAGCAGTTCACTACGGGCTACGAATGAGCAGTTCTTC. The chain is built from TRBV28 and TRBJ2-1; no clear D. Germline V lookup: CDR1 MDHEN, CDR2 SYDVKM. CDR3 length: 14 amino acids. V lost 4 bases to trimming and J lost 7 bases, with 14 bases between them.

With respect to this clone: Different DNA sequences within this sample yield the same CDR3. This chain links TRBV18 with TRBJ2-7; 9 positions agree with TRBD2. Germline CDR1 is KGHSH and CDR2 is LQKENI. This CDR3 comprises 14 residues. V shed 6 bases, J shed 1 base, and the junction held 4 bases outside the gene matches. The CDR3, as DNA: TGTGCCAGCTCCCGAGCGGGGGGATCCTACGAGCAGTACTTC. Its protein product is CASSRAGGSYEQYF. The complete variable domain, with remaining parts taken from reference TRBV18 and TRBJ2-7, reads NAGVMQNPRHLVRRRGQEARLRCSPMKGHSHVYWYRQLPEEGLKFMVYLQKENIIDESGMPKERFSAEFPKEGPSILRIQQVVRGDSAAYFCASSRAGGSYEQYFGPGTRLTVT.

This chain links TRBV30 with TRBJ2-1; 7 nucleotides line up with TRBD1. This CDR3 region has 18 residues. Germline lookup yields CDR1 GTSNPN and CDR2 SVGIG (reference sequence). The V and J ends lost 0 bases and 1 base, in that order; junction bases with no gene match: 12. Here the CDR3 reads CAWSVWRDFRGSYNEQFF. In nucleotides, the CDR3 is TGTGCCTGGAGTGTATGGCGTGACTTCAGGGGGTCCTACAATGAGCAGTTCTTC.

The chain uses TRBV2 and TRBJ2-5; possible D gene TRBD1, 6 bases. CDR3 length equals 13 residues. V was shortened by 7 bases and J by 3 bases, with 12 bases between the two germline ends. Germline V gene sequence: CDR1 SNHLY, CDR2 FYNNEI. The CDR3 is CASMAGVEETQYF. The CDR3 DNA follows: TGTGCCAGCATGGCAGGGGTGGAAGAGACCCAGTACTTC.

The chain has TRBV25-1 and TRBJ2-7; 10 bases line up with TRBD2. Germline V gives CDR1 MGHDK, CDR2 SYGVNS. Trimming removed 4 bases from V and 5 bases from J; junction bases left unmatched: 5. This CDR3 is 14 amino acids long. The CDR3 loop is CASSVSGRRDEQYF. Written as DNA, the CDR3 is TGTGCCAGCAGTGTTAGCGGGAGGAGGGACGAGCAGTACTTC.

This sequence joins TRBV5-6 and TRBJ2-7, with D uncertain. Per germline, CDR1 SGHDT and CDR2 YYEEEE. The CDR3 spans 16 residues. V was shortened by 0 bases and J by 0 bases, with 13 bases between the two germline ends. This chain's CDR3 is CASSLVGSAPSYEQYF. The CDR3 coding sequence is TGTGCCAGCAGCTTGGTGGGTAGTGCCCCCTCCTACGAGCAGTACTTC.

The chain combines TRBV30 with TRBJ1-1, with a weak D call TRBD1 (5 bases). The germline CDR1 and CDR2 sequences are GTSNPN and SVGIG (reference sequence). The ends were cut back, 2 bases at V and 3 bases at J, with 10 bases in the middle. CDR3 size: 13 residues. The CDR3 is CAWSRGPDTEAFF. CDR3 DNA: TGTGCCTGGAGTAGGGGACCGGACACTGAAGCTTTCTTT.

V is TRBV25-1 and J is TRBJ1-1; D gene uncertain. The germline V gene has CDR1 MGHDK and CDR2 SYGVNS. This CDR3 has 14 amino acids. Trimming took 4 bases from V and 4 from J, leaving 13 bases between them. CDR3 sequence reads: CASSGAGSGTEAFF. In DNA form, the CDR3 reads TGTGCCAGCAGTGGGGCGGGGAGCGGCACTGAAGCTTTCTTT. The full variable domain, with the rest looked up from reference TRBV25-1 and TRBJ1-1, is EADIYQTPRYLVIGTGKKITLECSQTMGHDKMYWYQQDPGMELHLIHYSYGVNSTEKGDLSSESTVSRIRTEHFPLTLESARPSHTSQYLCASSGAGSGTEAFFGQGTRLTVV.

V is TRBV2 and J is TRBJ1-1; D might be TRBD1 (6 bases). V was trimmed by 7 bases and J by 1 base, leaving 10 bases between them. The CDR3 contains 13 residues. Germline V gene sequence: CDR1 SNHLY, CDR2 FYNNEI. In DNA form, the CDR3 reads TGTGCCAGCACCCTGACAGGGAACACTGAAGCTTTCTTT. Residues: CASTLTGNTEAFF.

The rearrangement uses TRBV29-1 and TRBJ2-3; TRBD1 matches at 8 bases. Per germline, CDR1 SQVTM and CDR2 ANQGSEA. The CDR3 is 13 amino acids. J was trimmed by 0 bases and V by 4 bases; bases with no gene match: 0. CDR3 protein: CSVGDRSTDTQYF. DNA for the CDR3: TGCAGCGTTGGGGACAGGAGCACAGATACGCAGTATTTT.

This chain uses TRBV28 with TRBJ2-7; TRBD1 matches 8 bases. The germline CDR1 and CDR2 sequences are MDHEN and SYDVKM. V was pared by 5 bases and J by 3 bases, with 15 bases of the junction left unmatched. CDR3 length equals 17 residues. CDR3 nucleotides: TGTGCCAGCAGTCTCTACGTCCCGGGACAGGCTTTCTACGAGCAGTACTTC. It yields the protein CASSLYVPGQAFYEQYF.

The CDR3 is CSVEWRGDYSYEQYF. CDR3 sequence (DNA): TGCAGCGTTGAATGGCGCGGGGATTACTCCTACGAGCAGTACTTC. J is TRBJ2-7 and V is TRBV29-1; possibly TRBD2 for D (6 bases). With 2 bases removed from V and 0 bases from J, the gap between germline ends came to 14 bases. Germline V gene sequence: CDR1 SQVTM, CDR2 ANQGSEA. There are 15 residues in the CDR3.

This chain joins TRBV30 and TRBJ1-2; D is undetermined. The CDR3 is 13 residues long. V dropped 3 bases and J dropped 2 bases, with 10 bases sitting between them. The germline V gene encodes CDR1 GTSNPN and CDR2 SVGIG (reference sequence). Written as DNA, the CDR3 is TGTGCCTGGAGGGCGAGAGGAAACTATGGCTACACCTTC. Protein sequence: CAWRARGNYGYTF.

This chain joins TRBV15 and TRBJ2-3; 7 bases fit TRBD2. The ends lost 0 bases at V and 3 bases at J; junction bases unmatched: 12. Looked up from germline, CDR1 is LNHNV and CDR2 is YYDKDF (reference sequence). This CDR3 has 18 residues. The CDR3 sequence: CATSRDLGEGRGTDTQYF. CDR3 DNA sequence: TGTGCCACCAGCAGAGATCTGGGGGAGGGCCGCGGGACAGATACGCAGTATTTT.

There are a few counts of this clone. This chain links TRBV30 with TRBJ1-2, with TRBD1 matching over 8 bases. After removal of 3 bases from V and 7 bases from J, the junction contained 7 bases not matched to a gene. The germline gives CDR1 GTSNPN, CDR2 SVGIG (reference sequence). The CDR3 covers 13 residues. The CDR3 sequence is CAWRGQGLSGYTF. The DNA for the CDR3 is TGTGCCTGGAGAGGACAGGGCCTTTCTGGCTACACCTTC. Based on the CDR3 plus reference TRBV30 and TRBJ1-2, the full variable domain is SQTIHQWPATLVQPVGSPLSLECTVEGTSNPNLYWYRQAAGRGLQLLFYSVGIGQISSEVPQNLSASRPQDRQFILSSKKLLLSDSGFYLCAWRGQGLSGYTFGSGTRLTVV.

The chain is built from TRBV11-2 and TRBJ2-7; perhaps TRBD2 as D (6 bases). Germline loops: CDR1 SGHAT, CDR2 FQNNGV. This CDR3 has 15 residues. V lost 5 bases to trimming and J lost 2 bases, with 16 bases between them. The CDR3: CASSQGASGAYEQYF. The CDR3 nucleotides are TGTGCCAGCAGCCAAGGCGCGTCGGGGGCCTACGAGCAGTACTTC.